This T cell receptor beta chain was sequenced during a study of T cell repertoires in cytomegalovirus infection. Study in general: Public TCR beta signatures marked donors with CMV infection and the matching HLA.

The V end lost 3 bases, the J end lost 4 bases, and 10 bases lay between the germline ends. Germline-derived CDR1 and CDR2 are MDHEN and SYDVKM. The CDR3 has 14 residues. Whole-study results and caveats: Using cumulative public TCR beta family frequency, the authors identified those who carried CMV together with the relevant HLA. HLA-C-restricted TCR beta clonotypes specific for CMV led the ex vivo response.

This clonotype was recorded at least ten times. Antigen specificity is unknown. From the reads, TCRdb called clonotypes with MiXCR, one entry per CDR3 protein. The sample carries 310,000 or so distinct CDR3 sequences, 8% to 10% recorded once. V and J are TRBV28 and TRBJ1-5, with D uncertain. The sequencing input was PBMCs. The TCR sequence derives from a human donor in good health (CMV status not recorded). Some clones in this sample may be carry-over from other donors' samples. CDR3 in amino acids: CASSFQADNQPQHF. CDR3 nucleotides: TGTGCCAGCAGTTTTCAGGCGGATAATCAGCCCCAGCATTTT.